Listed here are 27 T cell receptor beta chains from one sample, sequenced in a study of CXCR3-negative and CXCR3-positive naive CD8 T cells. Study findings and constraints: CXCR3-expressing naive cells carried TRB CDR3s more hydrophobic than those of CXCR3-negative naive cells.

Preparation of TRB cDNA libraries relied on 5' RACE carrying UMI labels. TCRdb reworked the 5' RACE reads into one entry per CDR3 protein, no DNA. This specimen shows 85,000 to 120,000 distinct CDR3 sequences; the ten leading clones hold approximately 0.38%. Their specific antigens are unknown. The sample comprised naive CXCR3+ CD8+ T cells from blood. Subset in this sample: CD45RO-CCR7+CD27+CD95- naive CD8+ T cells expressing CXCR3 (TNR3+). Receptor source: a human donor in good health. Some clones in this sample may be carry-over from other donors' samples.

This chain connects TRBV7-9 to TRBJ1-5. The CDR3 is 13 residues long. Germline V lookup: CDR1 SEHNR, CDR2 FQNEAQ (reference sequence). The CDR3 loop reads CASSLAGGGPQHF.

The rearrangement links TRBV15 to TRBJ2-3; TCRdb's assignment of TRBD2 cannot be checked, as there is no DNA. Germline V CDR1 and CDR2: LNHNV, YYDKDF (reference sequence). The CDR3 is 16 residues long. CDR3 amino acids: CATSREASSLTDTQYF.

The chain combines TRBV20-1 with TRBJ1-2; the TCRdb D gene call, TRBD1, has no DNA to confirm it. Germline V gene sequence: CDR1 DFQATT, CDR2 SNEGSKA (reference sequence). The CDR3 extends over 13 amino acids. CDR3 protein: CSARDREHAGYTF.

The V gene is TRBV29-1, the J gene TRBJ1-1. Per the germline V gene, CDR1 is SQVTM and CDR2 is ANQGSEA. The CDR3 runs 12 residues. The CDR3 region is CSVLRENTEAFF.

This chain connects TRBV20-1 to TRBJ2-7; without DNA, the TCRdb call of TRBD1 cannot be checked. This CDR3 region has 15 residues. The germline CDR1 and CDR2 sequences are DFQATT and SNEGSKA (reference sequence). The CDR3 spells CSASPGQGVSYEQYF.

The chain links TRBV6-2 or TRBV6-3 to TRBJ2-1; absent DNA, TCRdb's TRBD2 call cannot be checked. Germline-derived CDR1 and CDR2 are MNHEY and SVGEGT. This CDR3 region has 17 residues. CDR3 loop: CASSSPPPGLTSDEQFF.

This chain joins TRBV7-9 and TRBJ2-2; the TCRdb D gene call, TRBD1, has no DNA to confirm it. The CDR3 runs to 16 residues. From germline, CDR1 is SEHNR and CDR2 FQNEAQ (reference sequence). CDR3 loop: CASSLRGTLNTGELFF.

V is TRBV19 and J is TRBJ2-1. Germline V gene sequence: CDR1 LNHDA, CDR2 SQIVND (reference sequence). The CDR3 covers 13 residues. CDR3 loop: CASSIGPYNEQFF.

The CDR3 protein is CASSPGTGNYEQYF. The chain joins TRBV5-6 to TRBJ2-7; TCRdb's assignment of TRBD1 cannot be checked, as there is no DNA. Per germline, CDR1 SGHDT and CDR2 YYEEEE. The CDR3 is 14 residues long. Complete variable domain (other parts from reference TRBV5-6 and TRBJ2-7): DAGVTQSPTHLIKTRGQQVTLRCSPKSGHDTVSWYQQALGQGPQFIFQYYEEEERQRGNFPDRFSGHQFPNYSSELNVNALLLGDSALYLCASSPGTGNYEQYFGPGTRLTVT.

This chain uses TRBV29-1 with TRBJ2-1; TCRdb selects TRBD2, and the lack of DNA leaves this call unchecked. The germline V gene has CDR1 SQVTM and CDR2 ANQGSEA. CDR3 length: 14 residues. CDR3 sequence: CSLIPGLDFNEQFF.

This chain uses TRBV2 with TRBJ2-5; no DNA is available, so the TRBD2 call from TCRdb remains unchecked. Germline V gene lookup returns CDR1 SNHLY and CDR2 FYNNEI. This CDR3 has 16 residues. The CDR3 spells CASSDWTSGIIETQYF.

This sequence joins TRBV18 and TRBJ2-7. The CDR3 has 14 residues. Germline loops: CDR1 KGHSH, CDR2 LQKENI. The CDR3 protein is CASSSPDSPYEQYF.

The rearrangement uses TRBV18 and TRBJ2-7; checking the TCRdb D call of TRBD1 is not possible without DNA. CDR3 size: 15 residues. Germline CDR1 and CDR2: KGHSH and LQKENI. The CDR3 sequence: CASSPSSGGLYEQYF.

This CDR3 is CASVLGGNTGELFF. This rearrangement joins TRBV7-6 to TRBJ2-2; TCRdb proposes TRBD1, but this gene call is untestable without DNA. From germline, CDR1 is SGHVS and CDR2 FNYEAQ. The CDR3 has 14 amino acids.

The chain recombines TRBV4-1 with TRBJ2-3; the TCRdb D gene call, TRBD1, has no DNA to confirm it. This CDR3 spans 14 amino acids. Germline V gene sequence: CDR1 MGHRA, CDR2 YSYEKL. CDR3 sequence reads: CASSQVLPADTQYF.

The chain employs TRBV7-2 and TRBJ1-3. Germline CDR1 reads SGHTA; CDR2 reads FQGNSA. This CDR3 has 15 amino acids. CDR3 residues: CASSLDIESGNTIYF.

V gene TRBV29-1 combines with J gene TRBJ1-1; TCRdb gives TRBD1 as the D gene, but with no DNA this cannot be confirmed. Germline V gives CDR1 SQVTM, CDR2 ANQGSEA. This CDR3 has 13 amino acids. The CDR3 is CSGGPRGNTEAFF.

V gene TRBV28 combines with J gene TRBJ1-5; TCRdb names TRBD1, which stays unverified in the absence of DNA. The CDR3 totals 15 residues. The germline CDR1 and CDR2 sequences are MDHEN and SYDVKM. Here the CDR3 reads CASYPGRGANQPQHF. The entire variable domain, with the rest obtained from reference TRBV28 and TRBJ1-5, is as follows: DVKVTQSSRYLVKRTGEKVFLECVQDMDHENMFWYRQDPGLGLRLIYFSYDVKMKEKGDIPEGYSVSREKKERFSLILESASTNQTSMYLCASYPGRGANQPQHFGDGTRLSIL.

The V gene is TRBV27, the J gene TRBJ2-7; TCRdb gives TRBD1 as the D gene, but with no DNA this cannot be confirmed. Germline-derived CDR1 and CDR2 are MNHEY and SMNVEV (reference sequence). The CDR3 extends over 14 amino acids. The CDR3 spells CASSPLTGLGEQYF.

The CDR3 here is CSYRAGEANEQFF. The chain uses TRBV29-1 and TRBJ2-1; with no DNA, the TCRdb D assignment of TRBD2 cannot be verified. This CDR3 spans 13 amino acids. The germline V gene has CDR1 SQVTM and CDR2 ANQGSEA.

V is TRBV5-1 and J is TRBJ1-1. From germline, CDR1 is SGHRS and CDR2 YFSETQ. The CDR3 has 15 amino acids. CDR3 protein: CASSSGTSTVLEAFF.

The chain combines TRBV28 with TRBJ2-1; TCRdb designates TRBD1, a call that cannot be tested without DNA. The CDR3 is 17 residues long. Germline V CDR1 and CDR2: MDHEN, SYDVKM. CDR3 protein: CASYSFRATTSYNEQFF.

This chain's CDR3 is CASSLKYGYGYTF. The J gene is TRBJ1-2, the V gene TRBV7-9. This CDR3 has 13 residues. The germline V gene has CDR1 SEHNR and CDR2 FQNEAQ (reference sequence). Full variable domain (outside the CDR3, taken from reference TRBV7-9 and TRBJ1-2): DTGVSQNPRHKITKRGQNVTFRCDPISEHNRLYWYRQTLGQGPEFLTYFQNEAQLEKSRLLSDRFSAERPKGSFSTLEIQRTEQGDSAMYLCASSLKYGYGYTFGSGTRLTVV.

The V and J genes are TRBV5-8 and TRBJ2-1; TCRdb selects TRBD1, and the lack of DNA leaves this call unchecked. The CDR3 runs to 14 residues. Germline loops: CDR1 SGHTS, CDR2 YDEGEE. CDR3 residues: CASSPDSRGNEQFF.

V is TRBV29-1 and J is TRBJ2-1; the TRBD2 assignment by TCRdb is unverifiable without DNA. The CDR3 spans 14 residues. Germline V gene data show CDR1 as SQVTM and CDR2 as ANQGSEA. The CDR3 is CSVEVAGGRGEQFF.

This rearrangement joins TRBV20-1 to TRBJ1-2. Per germline, CDR1 DFQATT and CDR2 SNEGSKA (reference sequence). This CDR3 comprises 11 residues. The CDR3 loop reads CSARDGYGYTF.

V is TRBV5-1 and J is TRBJ1-5. The CDR3 spans 13 residues. CDR1 and CDR2 (germline): SGHRS, YFSETQ. The CDR3 sequence: CASTGFSNQPQHF.